This T cell receptor (beta chain) was obtained from a study of identical twins. This clonotype was seen only a few times. Its specificity is not known. Study findings and constraints: A cross-sectional statistical analysis, not follow-up of the same donors, supported the conclusions. Cord blood's abundant beta clonotypes had fewer insertions, unlike memory repertoires. Where out-of-frame alpha sequences were twin-shared, they showed excess low generation probability. Partial confounding of zero-insertion analyses by invariant MAIT and iNKT cells was possible.

TCRdb processed the 5' RACE reads anew with MiXCR; each CDR3 protein has one entry. The table includes some 900,000 distinct CDR3 sequences, 10% to 15% detected once. The V and J ends lost 6 bases and 8 bases, in that order; junction bases with no gene match: 9. The germline gives CDR1 SNHLY, CDR2 FYNNEI. The CDR3 is 15 residues long. These sequences were also reported in another study, on yellow fever vaccine responses in identical twins.

The source of this sequence is a woman aged 18-35 years in good health. Sequencing was done on a sample of PBMCs. V usage is TRBV2 and J usage is TRBJ2-4; 11 bases are a match to TRBD2. CDR3 residues: CASRETSGIGDIQYF. The CDR3 DNA reads as TGTGCCAGCAGGGAGACTAGCGGGATTGGGGACATTCAGTACTTC.